This T cell receptor beta chain was recovered during a study of cytomegalovirus exposure and HLA in healthy donors. Study findings and constraints: There were some public TCRs occurring in many donors, but most TCR sequences were rare. High specificity and sensitivity for cytomegalovirus status were reported for the classifier.

CDR3 length equals 14 residues. Germline assignment: CDR1 SGDLS and CDR2 YYNGEE. Trimming took 7 bases from V and 2 from J, leaving 16 bases between them. A remark on this clone: The target antigen is unknown.

Here immunoSEQ multiplex PCR was the method, and the copy in TCRdb shows in-frame clones only, minus some. The data contain 150,000 to 200,000 clones, roughly 84% of them singletons. The sequenced sample consisted of PBMCs. The sequence came from a woman aged 18-29 years in good health and CMV-seropositive. The chain is built from TRBV9 and TRBJ2-7, with D perhaps TRBD2 (7 bases). The CDR3 coding sequence is TGTGCCAGCCAAGGGGGGGTTTATCCCTACGAGCAGTACTTC. As protein: CASQGGVYPYEQYF.